This T cell receptor (beta chain) is from a study of Ad26.COV2.S vaccination and SARS-CoV-2 variants (dated by TCRdb to about 2021). As for the study more broadly: Donors in the vaccine arm were drawn from COV1001, a phase I-IIa trial of Ad26.COV2.S in healthy adults that was multicentre, randomized, double-blind and placebo-controlled. Blinding of investigators to trial group allocation was maintained during experiments and outcome assessment. Ad26.COV2.S was administered intramuscularly at a dose of 5x10^10 or 1x10^11 viral particles, either as one shot or as two shots given 56 days apart. Trial participants were randomized into five groups of five, in which low-dose or high-dose Ad26.COV2.S was given once or twice, or placebo was given on both occasions. Sequencing of the TCRbeta repertoire served to evaluate the specificity and breadth of SARS-CoV-2-reactive T cell receptors following Ad26.COV2.S vaccination. The TCR-sequenced set comprised about 30 samples: around 20 Ad26.COV2.S vaccine recipients, 5 placebo recipients and 8 SARS-CoV-2 convalescent individuals.

The immunoSEQ Assay was the method used to sequence TCRbeta CDR3 regions. After extraction, genomic DNA underwent amplification by bias-controlled multiplex PCR, followed by high-throughput sequencing. The authors processed their data as follows. To quantify the absolute abundance of every unique TCRbeta CDR3 region, sequences were collapsed and filtered. T cell fraction was estimated by normalizing TCRbeta template counts to usable DNA, which was measured by amplifying reference genes present in all nucleated cells. Repertoire TCRs were annotated as SARS-CoV-2-specific when V gene, CDR3 amino acid sequence and J gene were exactly matched to a known reactive TCR set. The reference SARS-CoV-2 TCR set came from MIRA and was filtered for enrichment in COVID-19-positive ImmuneCODE repertoires, removing public or cross-reactive TCRs. Using the MIRA antigens, annotated TCRs were further analysed by specific ORF or by position within an ORF. Breadth was defined as the number of annotated unique rearrangements divided by the total number of unique productive rearrangements, and depth was defined as the summed frequency of the annotated unique rearrangements. TCR breadth was compared between groups using two-sided Wilcoxon rank-sum tests. Sourced from immuneACCESS, this table was stored by TCRdb with only in-frame sequences that have V and J called. A share of the clones is absent; for the studies checked, an unresolved V gene accounts for under half, and the remainder has no known explanation. Clone size and V and J calls were adopted from that table, with D and trimming inferred from the DNA. A total of fewer than 400,000 clones appear in this sample, about 82% of them only once. The ten largest clones represent 2% to 2.5% of the sample.

The paper as a whole reports these results and caveats: Ad26.COV2.S recipients had higher spike-specific TCR breadth than placebo recipients (P = 0.0014). Substantial breadth of spike-specific CD8+ and CD4+ T cell responses was reported after vaccination. Comparable non-spike TCR breadth was observed between vaccine and placebo recipients, consistent with only spike being contained in the vaccine. It was noted by the authors that total T cell responses may have been underestimated by the TCR breadth and depth analyses. The study was not powered to compare responses between vaccine doses or regimens.

V is cut back by 4 bases and J by 3 bases, with 4 bases in the junction unmatched. Its CDR3 holds 14 amino acids, cysteine through phenylalanine. The DNA shown is the 42-base CDR3, in frame from base 1. According to the germline V gene (reference sequence), CDR1 reads LGHDT and CDR2 reads YNNKEL. The treatment or condition label for this specimen denotes: about 20 received Ad26.COV2.S at low or high dose, single or two shots; about 5 received placebo; per-sample allocation not given. For vaccine and placebo recipients, repertoires were sequenced using samples collected on day 63 after the first injection. Between 29 July and 7 August 2020, Cohort 1b enrolled around 24 adults aged 18-55 years at one site in Boston, USA. Ad26.COV2.S was a replication-incompetent adenovirus type 26 vector that expressed a prefusion-stabilized SARS-CoV-2 spike protein derived from the original Wuhan strain. With respect to this clone: It lacks a known antigen. No much larger clone is present one base from it, and per-base qualities are unavailable.

The clonotype originates from a person aged 18 to 59 who received the Ad26.COV2.S COVID-19 vaccine or a placebo. Here the sequenced sample was peripheral blood, taken in a trial of Ad26.COV2.S vaccine versus placebo. The chain is assembled from TRBV3-1 (or the pseudogene TRBV3-2) and TRBJ2-7, with 9 bases in between that match TRBD1. The CDR3: CASSLGTGFYEQYF. The nucleotide sequence reads as follows: TGTGCCAGCAGCCTCGGGACAGGGTTCTACGAGCAGTACTTC.